This T cell receptor beta chain was identified during a study of OX40 agonist ivuxolimab in advanced cancers. Turning to the study itself: The treatment was a fully human IgG2 OX40 agonist, ivuxolimab. The study, taken as a whole, reports: Clones of CD4+ and CD8+ blood T cells grew by week 6 at doses of 0.1 to 3.0 mg/kg. There were also nonresponders showing low normalized T-cell clonal expansion.

This clone was picked up a small number of times. The target antigen is unknown. The repertoire was sequenced with immunoSEQ multiplex PCR; TCRdb's copy has only in-frame clones and lacks some. The sample has tens of thousands of clones; approximately 86% are singletons. The CDR3 totals 16 residues. Trimming removed 2 bases at V and 2 bases at J, with 16 bases between. The germline CDR1 and CDR2 sequences are MNHNS and SASEGT. This clonotype originated in an adult with an advanced solid tumor such as melanoma, head and neck, liver or kidney cancer. The sample in question was CD4+ or CD8+ T cells sorted from blood, obtained in a trial of the OX40 agonist ivuxolimab. J is TRBJ2-7 and V is TRBV6-1; D may be TRBD1 (5 bases). The CDR3 nucleotides read TGTGCCAGCAGTGAATGGTCTAGGGGCAGAACCTACGAGCAGTACTTC. It codes for CASSEWSRGRTYEQYF.